These T cell receptor beta chains were read from a single sample in a study of cytomegalovirus exposure and HLA in healthy donors. Clones were sequenced by immunoSEQ multiplex PCR, and TCRdb holds only the in-frame ones, with some missing. Found here are about 360,000 clones, approximately 90% of them singletons; the top ten hold 0.83%. Sample: PBMCs. Receptors were obtained from a woman between 18 and 29 years old in good health and CMV-seronegative. Both conserved end residues are part of each CDR3. Each record gives: J gene, D gene, clone size, V gene, CDR3 protein, CDR3 DNA. A D gene is named only where the DNA matches it firmly. Expanded clones get a size class; other rows say once, few or many, or leave the size out.

>TRBJ1-1|TRBD1|-|TRBV28
CASSPTTGGTPMTEAFF
TGTGCCAGCAGTCCCACGACAGGGGGCACTCCTATGACTGAAGCTTTCTTT
>TRBJ2-6|TRBD2|-|TRBV30
CARGGSGANVLTF
TGTGCCCGCGGGGGCTCTGGGGCCAACGTCCTGACTTTC
>TRBJ1-3|-|-|TRBV18
CASSPNGHRPFGNTIYF
TGTGCCAGCTCACCAAACGGACATCGCCCCTTTGGAAACACCATATATTTT
>TRBJ2-2|-|-|TRBV9
CASTQAGWGPTGELFF
TGTGCCAGCACCCAAGCGGGCTGGGGCCCCACCGGGGAGCTGTTTTTT
>TRBJ1-2|TRBD1|-|TRBV19
CASEGTVYGYTF
TGTGCCAGTGAAGGGACAGTCTATGGCTACACCTTC
>TRBJ2-1|-|once|TRBV4-1
CASSQPPLLTNEQFF
TGCGCCAGCAGCCAACCCCCTTTGCTAACCAATGAGCAGTTCTTC
>TRBJ1-4|-|-|TRBV5-6
CASSARWGGATNEKLFF
TGTGCCAGCAGCGCCCGATGGGGAGGTGCAACTAATGAAAAACTGTTTTTT
>TRBJ2-1|TRBD2|-|TRBV27
CASSLSSGGAPYNEQFF
TGTGCCAGCAGTTTATCCAGCGGGGGGGCCCCCTACAATGAGCAGTTCTTC
>TRBJ2-7|TRBD2|-|TRBV4-2
CASSQDRAGVSYEQYF
TGTGCCAGCAGCCAAGACAGGGCGGGAGTTAGTTACGAGCAGTACTTC
>TRBJ1-4|-|-|TRBV5-1
CASREVGSSTNEKLFF
TGCGCCAGCAGGGAGGTTGGCTCTTCAACTAATGAAAAACTGTTTTTT
>TRBJ1-4|-|-|TRBV9
CASSGTVTNEKLFF
TGTGCCAGCAGCGGGACAGTAACTAATGAAAAACTGTTTTTT
>TRBJ1-2|TRBD1|-|TRBV7-9
CASSFENRGTGWNYGYTF
TGTGCCAGCAGCTTCGAAAATCGCGGGACAGGGTGGAACTATGGCTACACCTTC
>TRBJ2-1|TRBD2|-|TRBV7-8
CASSLEGGIAGRLEQFF
TGTGCCAGCAGCTTGGAGGGGGGTATAGCGGGGAGGCTTGAGCAGTTCTTC
>TRBJ1-5|TRBD1|few|TRBV2
CASRLRTGGDQPQHF
TGTGCCAGCAGACTCAGGACAGGGGGCGATCAGCCCCAGCATTTT
>TRBJ2-6|TRBD1|-|TRBV7-9
CASSPLGQGYSSGANVLTF
TGTGCCAGCAGCCCGCTGGGACAGGGCTATTCATCTGGGGCCAACGTCCTGACTTTC
>TRBJ1-2|-|-|TRBV2
CASVWGGTANYGYTF
TGTGCCAGCGTGTGGGGAGGCACAGCCAACTATGGCTACACCTTC
>TRBJ2-7|-|-|TRBV15
CATSRDLAISAGRSYEQYF
TGTGCCACCAGCAGAGATCTGGCGATTTCGGCGGGCCGCTCCTACGAGCAGTACTTC
>TRBJ2-2|-|-|TRBV5-8
CASSFAGTNTGELFF
TGTGCCAGCAGCTTTGCAGGGACGAACACCGGGGAGCTGTTTTTT
>TRBJ1-1|-|-|TRBV10-2
CASNRQGSAEAFF
TGCGCCAGCAATAGGCAGGGGAGCGCTGAAGCTTTCTTT
>TRBJ2-5|-|-|TRBV20-1
CSARPKETQYF
TGCAGTGCTAGGCCTAAAGAGACCCAGTACTTC
>TRBJ2-7|TRBD2|-|TRBV7-9
CASSLGGTSPYEQYF
TGTGCCAGCAGCTTAGGGGGGACTAGCCCCTACGAGCAGTACTTC
>TRBJ1-2|TRBD1|-|TRBV15
CATSRGSGQPYGYTF
TGTGCCACCAGCAGAGGTTCGGGACAGCCCTATGGCTACACCTTC
>TRBJ1-1|-|-|TRBV7-9
CASSEQGAEAFF
TGTGCCAGCAGCGAACAGGGTGCTGAAGCTTTCTTT
>TRBJ2-5|TRBD1|-|TRBV11-2
CASSVHRGSQETQYF
TGTGCCAGCAGCGTCCACAGGGGCTCCCAAGAGACCCAGTACTTC
>TRBJ2-5|-|-|TRBV7-6
CASSLEGHPKETQYF
TGTGCCAGCAGCTTAGAAGGACACCCGAAAGAGACCCAGTACTTC
>TRBJ1-5|-|-|TRBV6-1
CASSEQIQASNQPQHF
TGTGCCAGCAGTGAACAGATTCAGGCAAGCAATCAGCCCCAGCATTTT
>TRBJ2-1|-|-|TRBV7-3
CASPLGGRNEQFF
TGTGCCAGCCCCTTGGGGGGACGCAATGAGCAGTTCTTC
>TRBJ2-1|TRBD2|-|TRBV2
CASSVGSGSYNEQFF
TGTGCCAGCAGTGTGGGTAGCGGGTCCTACAATGAGCAGTTCTTC
>TRBJ1-5|-|-|TRBV19
CASSSQGYHSNQPQHF
TGTGCCAGCAGCAGTCAGGGGTACCATAGCAATCAGCCCCAGCATTTT
>TRBJ2-2|-|-|TRBV29-1
CSVECESGELFF
TGCAGCGTTGAATGCGAGTCCGGGGAGCTGTTTTTT